The 30 T cell receptor beta chains in this list originate from one sample, sequenced in a study of T cells in localized non-small cell lung cancer (dated by TCRdb to about 2020). Receptor libraries were prepared by the immunoSEQ multiplex PCR assay. TCRdb's version of the immuneACCESS table is confined to in-frame rearrangements and falls short of the full clone set. An unresolved V gene accounts for under half of the shortfall where checked; the remainder is of unknown origin. A total of 70,000 to 90,000 clones appear in this sample, around 84% of them only once. The ten largest clones represent more than 9% of the sample. Material: peripheral blood, obtained before any cancer treatment. Receptor source: a female donor older than 55 with stage I lung adenocarcinoma.

V gene TRBV19 combines with J gene TRBJ1-5, with D possibly being TRBD1 (6 bases). Between the trimmed V and J ends, which lost 7 bases and 11 bases, there was a span of 21 bases. There are 14 residues in the CDR3. The germline gives CDR1 LNHDA, CDR2 SQIVND (reference sequence). In nucleotides, the CDR3 is TGTGCCAGTATCTCAAGGGGGGACCTTATAACCCAGCATTTT. Translating it yields CASISRGDLITQHF. The whole variable domain, remainder taken from reference TRBV19 and TRBJ1-5, is DGGITQSPKYLFRKEGQNVTLSCEQNLNHDAMYWYRQDPGQGLRLIYYSQIVNDFQKGDIAEGYSVSREKKESFPLTVTSAQKNPTAFYLCASISRGDLITQHFGDGTRLSIL.

The gene calls are TRBV7-9 and TRBJ1-1, with D perhaps TRBD1 (5 bases). Germline V gene data show CDR1 as SEHNR and CDR2 as FQNEAQ (reference sequence). CDR3 length: 16 residues. The V end lost 7 bases, the J end lost 0 bases, and 18 bases lay between the germline ends. Written as DNA, the CDR3 is TGTGCCAGCACCGAAATCCCGCCAGGGATGAACACTGAAGCTTTCTTT. Amino acid sequence: CASTEIPPGMNTEAFF.

The rearrangement uses TRBV5-1 and TRBJ2-5; 8 bases fit TRBD1. V trimming: 0 bases; J trimming: 1 base; junction bases outside the gene matches: 2. This CDR3 has 15 amino acids. The germline V gene encodes CDR1 SGHRS and CDR2 YFSETQ. CDR3 amino acids: CASSLGQGIQETQYF. The DNA for the CDR3 is TGCGCCAGCAGCTTGGGACAGGGGATCCAAGAGACCCAGTACTTC. The full variable domain, its missing parts supplied by reference TRBV5-1 and TRBJ2-5, is KAGVTQTPRYLIKTRGQQVTLSCSPISGHRSVSWYQQTPGQGLQFLFEYFSETQRNKGNFPGRFSGRQFSNSRSEMNVSTLELGDSALYLCASSLGQGIQETQYFGPGTRLLVL.

This clone has more than one count but fewer than ten. This chain links TRBV5-1 with TRBJ2-7, with a possible D match to TRBD2 (5 bases). This CDR3 has 14 amino acids. CDR1 is SGHRS, CDR2 YFSETQ, per germline. The V gene lost 6 bases and the J gene lost 6 bases, with 19 bases spanning the gap. CDR3 amino acids: CASNPGGGEGEQYF. CDR3 coding DNA: TGCGCCAGCAACCCTGGTGGCGGAGAGGGCGAGCAGTACTTC.

The chain links TRBV5-1 to TRBJ1-5, with D possibly TRBD1 on 5 matching bases. The V gene lost 0 bases and the J gene lost 6 bases, with 22 bases spanning the gap. Germline CDR1 is SGHRS and CDR2 is YFSETQ. The CDR3 is 18 residues long. The CDR3 DNA sequence: TGCGCCAGCAGCTTGGTCCCCCGGGGTTTGGGAGGGACTCAGCCCCAGCATTTT. Translation gives CASSLVPRGLGGTQPQHF.

The chain joins TRBV6-1 to TRBJ2-7; D gene uncertain. The germline V and J ends were trimmed by 4 bases and 0 bases, with 7 bases remaining between them. Germline V lookup: CDR1 MNHNS, CDR2 SASEGT. The CDR3 has 13 amino acids. The CDR3 region is CASSAEGSYEQYF. The CDR3 region has the DNA TGTGCCAGCAGTGCGGAAGGCTCCTACGAGCAGTACTTC.

This chain joins TRBV4-2 and TRBJ1-1, with 7 bases matching TRBD1. The CDR3 is 15 residues long. Germline V gives CDR1 LGHNA, CDR2 YNFKEQ. Trimming took 5 bases from V and 2 from J; bases not matched to a gene: 8. The CDR3 coding sequence is TGTGCCAGCAGCTCGAGACAGGGAGGTAACACTGAAGCTTTCTTT. This sequence encodes CASSSRQGGNTEAFF.

In its sample, this clone was seen a few times. This chain joins TRBV6-6 and TRBJ1-5, with 7 positions matching TRBD1. Trimming cost V 8 bases and J 0 bases; bases outside gene matches: 4. The germline V gene encodes CDR1 MNHNY and CDR2 SVGAGI (reference sequence). The CDR3 runs 14 residues. The CDR3 loop reads CASARTGSNQPQHF. CDR3 nucleotide sequence: TGTGCCAGCGCCCGGACAGGTAGCAATCAGCCCCAGCATTTT.

This clone has more than one count but fewer than ten. This rearrangement joins TRBV6-6 to TRBJ1-2; D possibly corresponds to TRBD1 (6 bases). This CDR3 is built from 15 residues. Germline V gene sequence: CDR1 MNHNY, CDR2 SVGAGI (reference sequence). Trimming cost V 0 bases and J 4 bases, with 12 bases left between them. The CDR3 here is CASSYSVGQSYGYTF. The DNA for the CDR3 is TGTGCCAGCAGTTACTCAGTCGGACAGAGCTATGGCTACACCTTC.

This clone was counted once. V gene TRBV19 combines with J gene TRBJ1-2; TRBD1 might be the D (5 bases). V lost 5 bases and J 4 bases, leaving 14 bases between the germline ends. Germline values: CDR1 LNHDA, CDR2 SQIVND (reference sequence). The CDR3 contains 14 residues. The CDR3 DNA reads TGTGCCAGTAGTTCAGGGACCTCGCTCTATGGCTACACCTTC. It specifies CASSSGTSLYGYTF.

This chain uses TRBV11-2 with TRBJ2-7; 8 nucleotides line up with TRBD1. Germline V gives CDR1 SGHAT, CDR2 FQNNGV. The junction had 8 bases not matched to a gene; V was cut back by 4 bases and J by 3 bases. The CDR3 extends over 15 amino acids. CDR3 sequence reads: CASSSDRDFGYEQYF. Written as DNA, the CDR3 is TGTGCCAGCAGCTCGGACAGGGACTTCGGCTACGAGCAGTACTTC.

The chain is built from TRBV4-2 and TRBJ2-1; D is uncertain. Per the germline V gene, CDR1 is LGHNA and CDR2 is YNFKEQ. V lost 0 bases and J 2 bases, leaving 17 bases between the germline ends. The CDR3 is 18 amino acids. Here the CDR3 DNA reads TGTGCCAGCAGCCAAGATATTGGTAACAGCCTAACCTACAATGAGCAGTTCTTC. As protein: CASSQDIGNSLTYNEQFF.

V and J are TRBV30 and TRBJ2-3, with D unclear. The CDR3 totals 13 residues. The germline gives CDR1 GTSNPN, CDR2 SVGIG (reference sequence). The germline V and J ends were trimmed by 7 bases and 4 bases, with 15 bases remaining between them. The CDR3 sequence: CALNGESADTQYF. In DNA, the CDR3 is TGTGCCTTGAACGGCGAATCCGCAGATACGCAGTATTTT. Variable domain in full (rest from reference TRBV30 and TRBJ2-3): SQTIHQWPATLVQPVGSPLSLECTVEGTSNPNLYWYRQAAGRGLQLLFYSVGIGQISSEVPQNLSASRPQDRQFILSSKKLLLSDSGFYLCALNGESADTQYFGPGTRLTVL.

The V call is TRBV30, the J call TRBJ1-6; no definite D call. Germline V CDR1 and CDR2: GTSNPN, SVGIG (reference sequence). CDR3 length: 12 amino acids. V shed 0 bases and J shed 12 bases, with 9 bases lying between them. The DNA of the CDR3 is TGTGCCTGGAGTGTACGGACCGGACCCCTCCACTTT. Its protein product is CAWSVRTGPLHF. The full variable domain, completed using reference TRBV30 and TRBJ1-6, is SQTIHQWPATLVQPVGSPLSLECTVEGTSNPNLYWYRQAAGRGLQLLFYSVGIGQISSEVPQNLSASRPQDRQFILSSKKLLLSDSGFYLCAWSVRTGPLHFGNGTRLTVT.

This clone was detected a few times. The chain is built from TRBV18 and TRBJ2-2, with a possible D match to TRBD1 (5 bases). Between the trimmed V and J ends, which lost 2 bases and 4 bases, there was a span of 11 bases. This CDR3 region has 15 residues. CDR1 KGHSH and CDR2 LQKENI come from the germline V gene. CDR3 DNA sequence: TGTGCCAGCTCACCAAGGACAATAATCACCGGGGAGCTGTTTTTT. Residues: CASSPRTIITGELFF.

The chain carries TRBV25-1 and TRBJ1-1, with D perhaps TRBD1 (6 bases). The CDR3 runs 15 residues. CDR1 is MGHDK and CDR2 is SYGVNS in the germline V gene. Between the trimmed V and J ends, which lost 3 bases and 6 bases, there was a span of 17 bases. As DNA, the CDR3 is TGTGCCAGCAGTGAGTCCTGGGGCACAGGGTCTGAAGCTTTCTTT. Its translation is CASSESWGTGSEAFF.

The genes are TRBV5-1 and TRBJ2-7, with 8 bases fitting TRBD1. V shed 0 bases and J 4 bases; nucleotides not matched to a gene: 3. Germline values: CDR1 SGHRS, CDR2 YFSETQ. This CDR3 region has 14 residues. Here the CDR3 DNA reads TGCGCCAGCAGCTTGGACAGGGGGAGATACGAGCAGTACTTC. Amino acids: CASSLDRGRYEQYF.

The chain joins TRBV5-8 to TRBJ1-1; D is uncertain. This CDR3 has 8 residues. Per the germline V gene, CDR1 is SGHTS and CDR2 is YDEGEE. Trimming cost V 7 bases and J 10 bases, with 5 bases left between them. The CDR3 is CASRSAFF. Written as DNA, the CDR3 is TGTGCCAGCCGATCAGCTTTCTTT.

CDR3 sequence (DNA): TGTGCCAGTAGTCCAGACAGGGGGGACAACGAGCAGTACTTC. Amino acids: CASSPDRGDNEQYF. The rearrangement joins TRBV19 to TRBJ2-7, with 9 bases matching TRBD1. CDR1 is LNHDA and CDR2 is SQIVND in the germline V gene (reference sequence). Unmatched junction bases numbered 7, after V lost 5 bases and J lost 5 bases. The CDR3 sequence is 14 residues long.

This chain uses TRBV6-6 with TRBJ1-1; tentative D call: TRBD1 (6 bases). CDR1 and CDR2 (germline): MNHNY, SVGAGI (reference sequence). V lost 5 bases, J lost 4 bases, and 17 bases lay in between. The length of the CDR3 is 15 residues. CDR3 nucleotides: TGTGCCAGCAGTCCAAGGGGACACCGGTTCACTGAAGCTTTCTTT. Amino acids: CASSPRGHRFTEAFF.

This clone appeared a few times. V is TRBV5-1 and J is TRBJ1-2; tentative D call: TRBD1 (5 bases). The CDR3 runs to 15 residues. With 0 bases removed from V and 7 bases from J, the gap between germline ends came to 16 bases. Germline V gene sequence: CDR1 SGHRS, CDR2 YFSETQ. The CDR3, as DNA: TGCGCCAGCAGCTTGGAGAGTCAGGGAACGCTTGGCTACACCTTC. Residues: CASSLESQGTLGYTF.

This rearrangement joins TRBV2 to TRBJ2-1; D not certain. V shed 4 bases and J shed 0 bases, with 10 bases lying between them. This CDR3 contains 15 residues. Germline V gives CDR1 SNHLY, CDR2 FYNNEI. Written as DNA, the CDR3 is TGTGCCAGCAGTGCTCTGGTAAGCTCCTACAATGAGCAGTTCTTC. Protein product: CASSALVSSYNEQFF.

The chain recombines TRBV11-2 with TRBJ1-5, with 7 nucleotides matching TRBD1. Trimming removed 8 bases from V and 2 bases from J; junction bases left unmatched: 9. Germline-derived CDR1 and CDR2 are SGHAT and FQNNGV. There are 15 residues in the CDR3. CDR3 loop: CASAAGGSGNQPQHF. The DNA for the CDR3 is TGTGCCAGCGCGGCAGGGGGTAGTGGCAATCAGCCCCAGCATTTT.

The genes are TRBV30 and TRBJ1-2, with D tentatively TRBD1 (5 bases). Germline CDR1 is GTSNPN and CDR2 is SVGIG (reference sequence). The CDR3 runs to 12 residues. V was shortened by 0 bases and J by 5 bases, with 7 bases between the two germline ends. The DNA for the CDR3 is TGTGCCTGGAGTGTACAGGAATATGGCTACACCTTC. It specifies CAWSVQEYGYTF.

This chain joins TRBV7-2 and TRBJ2-1, with 8 bases aligning to TRBD1. CDR3 length: 17 amino acids. The junction had 5 bases not matched to a gene; V was cut back by 0 bases and J by 1 base. CDR1 is SGHTA, CDR2 FQGNSA, per germline. This chain's CDR3 is CASSLARNRGSYNEQFF. The CDR3 DNA follows: TGTGCCAGCAGCTTAGCGCGCAACAGGGGGTCCTACAATGAGCAGTTCTTC.

This chain uses TRBV10-3 with TRBJ2-5; 9 bases line up with TRBD2. Germline assignment: CDR1 ENHRY and CDR2 SYGVKD. The J segment lost 4 bases and the V segment lost 10 bases, leaving 19 bases of the junction unmatched. CDR3 size: 17 residues. CDR3 region: CATNEPPGLAERETQYF. The CDR3 bases are TGTGCCACCAACGAACCCCCGGGACTAGCAGAGAGAGAGACCCAGTACTTC.

The V gene is TRBV7-9, the J gene TRBJ1-2; D possibly corresponds to TRBD1 (5 bases). Germline CDR1 SEHNR, CDR2 FQNEAQ (reference sequence). The CDR3 is made up of 17 amino acids. Trimming pared 5 bases from V and 0 bases from J, leaving 19 bases between. The CDR3 region has the DNA TGTGCCAGCAGCCAGACAGCCGAGGGATATACTAACTATGGCTACACCTTC. Encoded protein: CASSQTAEGYTNYGYTF.

V and J are TRBV5-1 and TRBJ1-1; D is ambiguous. The CDR3 is made up of 16 amino acids. In germline, CDR1 is SGHRS, CDR2 YFSETQ. The germline V and J ends were trimmed by 6 bases and 0 bases, with 18 bases remaining between them. The CDR3 DNA reads as TGCGCCAGCACTTCCGTTGGAGGAACTATGAACACTGAAGCTTTCTTT. The encoded protein is CASTSVGGTMNTEAFF.

This clone has only a few counts. The rearrangement joins TRBV29-1 to TRBJ2-1; D ambiguous. Germline V CDR1 and CDR2: SQVTM, ANQGSEA. Trimming took 7 bases from V and 0 from J, leaving 13 bases between them. The CDR3 runs 14 residues. The CDR3 is CSAASRLSYNEQFF. CDR3 sequence (DNA): TGCAGCGCCGCCTCACGCCTCTCCTACAATGAGCAGTTCTTC.

The chain joins TRBV4-3 to TRBJ1-2; D unresolved. The germline V gene encodes CDR1 LGHNA and CDR2 YSLEER. The CDR3 loop spans 14 amino acids. V was pared by 0 bases and J by 5 bases, with 10 bases between. The CDR3 region has the DNA TGCGCCAGCAGCCAAGAGGGCTTAGGGTATGGCTACACCTTC. Protein sequence: CASSQEGLGYGYTF.